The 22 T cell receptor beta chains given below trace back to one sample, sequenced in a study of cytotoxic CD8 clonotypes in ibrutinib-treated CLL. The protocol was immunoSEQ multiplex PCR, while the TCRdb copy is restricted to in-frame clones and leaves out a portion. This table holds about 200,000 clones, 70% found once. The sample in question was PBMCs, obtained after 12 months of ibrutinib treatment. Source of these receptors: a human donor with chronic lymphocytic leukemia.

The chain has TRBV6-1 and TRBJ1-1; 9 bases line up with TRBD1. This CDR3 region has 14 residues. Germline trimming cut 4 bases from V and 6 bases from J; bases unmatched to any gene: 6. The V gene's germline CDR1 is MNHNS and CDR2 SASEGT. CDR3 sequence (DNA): TGTGCCAGCAGTGCGGGACAGGGTAGATCTGAAGCTTTCTTT. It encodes CASSAGQGRSEAFF.

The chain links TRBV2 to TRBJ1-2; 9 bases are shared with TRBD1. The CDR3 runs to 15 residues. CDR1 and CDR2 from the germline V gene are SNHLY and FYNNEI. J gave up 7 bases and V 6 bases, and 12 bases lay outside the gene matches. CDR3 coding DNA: TGTGCCAGCAGGTCCCAACAGGGGGCGGGACCTGGCTACACCTTC. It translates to CASRSQQGAGPGYTF.

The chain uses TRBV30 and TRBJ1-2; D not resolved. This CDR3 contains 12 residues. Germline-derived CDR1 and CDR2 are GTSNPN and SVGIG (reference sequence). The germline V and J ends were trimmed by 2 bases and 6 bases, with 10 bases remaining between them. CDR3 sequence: CAWSRTVDGYTF. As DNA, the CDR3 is TGTGCCTGGAGTAGAACGGTGGATGGCTACACCTTC.

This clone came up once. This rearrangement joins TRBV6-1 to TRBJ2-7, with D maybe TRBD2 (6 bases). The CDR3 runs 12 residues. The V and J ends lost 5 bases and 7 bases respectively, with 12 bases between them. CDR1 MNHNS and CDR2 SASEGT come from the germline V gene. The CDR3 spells CASSPHGLEQYF. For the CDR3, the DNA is TGTGCCAGCAGTCCTCACGGACTAGAGCAGTACTTC.

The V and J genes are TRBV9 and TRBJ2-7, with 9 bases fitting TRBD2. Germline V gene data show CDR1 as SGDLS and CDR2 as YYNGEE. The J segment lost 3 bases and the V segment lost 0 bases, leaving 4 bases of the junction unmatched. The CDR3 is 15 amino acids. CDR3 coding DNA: TGTGCCAGCAGCGTAGGGCTAGCGGGAATCTACGAGCAGTACTTC. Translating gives CASSVGLAGIYEQYF.

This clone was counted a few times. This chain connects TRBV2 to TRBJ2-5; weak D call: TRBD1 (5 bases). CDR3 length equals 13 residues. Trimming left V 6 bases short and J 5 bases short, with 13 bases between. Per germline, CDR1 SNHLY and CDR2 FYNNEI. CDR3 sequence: CASRLQAAETQYF. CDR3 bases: TGTGCCAGCAGGTTACAGGCTGCCGAGACCCAGTACTTC.

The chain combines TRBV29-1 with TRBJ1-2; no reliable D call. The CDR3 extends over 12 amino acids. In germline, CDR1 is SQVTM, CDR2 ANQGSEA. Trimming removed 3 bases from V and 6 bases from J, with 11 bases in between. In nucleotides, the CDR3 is TGCAGCGTTGAGGGTAGGGAAAATGGCTACACCTTC. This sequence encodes CSVEGRENGYTF.

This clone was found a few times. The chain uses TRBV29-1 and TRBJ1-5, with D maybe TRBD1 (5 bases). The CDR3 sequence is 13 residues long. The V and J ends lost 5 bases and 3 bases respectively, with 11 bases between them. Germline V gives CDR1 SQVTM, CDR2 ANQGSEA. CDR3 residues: CSVSQGANQPQHF. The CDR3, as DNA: TGCAGCGTTTCTCAAGGGGCCAATCAGCCCCAGCATTTT.

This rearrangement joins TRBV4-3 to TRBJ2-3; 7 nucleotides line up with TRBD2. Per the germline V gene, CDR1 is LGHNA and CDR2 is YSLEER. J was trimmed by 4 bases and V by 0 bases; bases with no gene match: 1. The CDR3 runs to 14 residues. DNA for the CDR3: TGCGCCAGCAGCCAAGAACTAGCGTCAGATACGCAGTATTTT. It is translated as CASSQELASDTQYF.

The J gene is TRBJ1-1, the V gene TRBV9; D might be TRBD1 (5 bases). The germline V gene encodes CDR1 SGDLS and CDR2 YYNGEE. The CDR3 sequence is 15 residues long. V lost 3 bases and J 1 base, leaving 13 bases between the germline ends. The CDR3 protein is CASSAQGLRNTEAFF. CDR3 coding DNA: TGTGCCAGCAGCGCGCAGGGTTTGAGGAACACTGAAGCTTTCTTT.

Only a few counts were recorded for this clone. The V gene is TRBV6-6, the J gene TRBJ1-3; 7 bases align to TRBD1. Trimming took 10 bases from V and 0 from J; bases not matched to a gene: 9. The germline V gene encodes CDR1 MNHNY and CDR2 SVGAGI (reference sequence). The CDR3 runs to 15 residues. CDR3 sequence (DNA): TGTGCCACCCGTTACAGGGGATACTCTGGAAACACCATATATTTT. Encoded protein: CATRYRGYSGNTIYF.

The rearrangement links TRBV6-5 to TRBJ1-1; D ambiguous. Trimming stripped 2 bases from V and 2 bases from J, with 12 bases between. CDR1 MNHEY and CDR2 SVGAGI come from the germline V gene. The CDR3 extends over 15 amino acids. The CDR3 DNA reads TGTGCCAGCAGTTACGGTCGACTTGAAAACACTGAAGCTTTCTTT. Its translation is CASSYGRLENTEAFF.

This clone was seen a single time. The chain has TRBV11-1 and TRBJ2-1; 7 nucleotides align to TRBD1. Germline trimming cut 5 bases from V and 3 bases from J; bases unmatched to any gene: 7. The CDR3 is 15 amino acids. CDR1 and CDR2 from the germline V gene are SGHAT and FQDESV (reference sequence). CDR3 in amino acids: CASSLRTGYYNEQFF. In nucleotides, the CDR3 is TGTGCCAGCAGCCTGAGGACAGGCTACTACAATGAGCAGTTCTTC.

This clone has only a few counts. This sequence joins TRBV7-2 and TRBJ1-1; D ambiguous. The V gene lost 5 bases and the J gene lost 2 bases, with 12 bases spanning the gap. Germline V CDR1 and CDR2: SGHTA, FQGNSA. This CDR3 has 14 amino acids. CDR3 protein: CASSTRTGNTEAFF. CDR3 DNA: TGTGCCAGCAGCACCCGGACGGGAAACACTGAAGCTTTCTTT.

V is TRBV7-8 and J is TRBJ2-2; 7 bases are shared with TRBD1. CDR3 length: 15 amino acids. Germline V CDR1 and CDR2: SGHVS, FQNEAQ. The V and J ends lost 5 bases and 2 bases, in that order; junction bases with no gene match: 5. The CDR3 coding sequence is TGTGCCAGCAGCCCTGGGACAGCAAACACCGGGGAGCTGTTTTTT. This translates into CASSPGTANTGELFF.

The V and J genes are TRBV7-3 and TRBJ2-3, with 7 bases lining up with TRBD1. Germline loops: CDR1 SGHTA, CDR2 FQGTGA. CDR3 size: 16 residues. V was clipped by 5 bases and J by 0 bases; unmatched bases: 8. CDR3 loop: CASSQQGPSSTDTQYF. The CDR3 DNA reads TGTGCCAGCAGCCAACAGGGGCCGTCAAGCACAGATACGCAGTATTTT.

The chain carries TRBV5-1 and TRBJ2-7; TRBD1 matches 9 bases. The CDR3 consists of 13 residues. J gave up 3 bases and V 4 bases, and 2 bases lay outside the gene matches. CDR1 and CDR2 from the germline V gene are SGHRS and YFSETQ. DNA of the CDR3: TGCGCCAGCAGCCAGACAGGGGGCTACGAGCAGTACTTC. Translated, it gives CASSQTGGYEQYF. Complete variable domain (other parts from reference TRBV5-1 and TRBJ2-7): KAGVTQTPRYLIKTRGQQVTLSCSPISGHRSVSWYQQTPGQGLQFLFEYFSETQRNKGNFPGRFSGRQFSNSRSEMNVSTLELGDSALYLCASSQTGGYEQYFGPGTRLTVT.

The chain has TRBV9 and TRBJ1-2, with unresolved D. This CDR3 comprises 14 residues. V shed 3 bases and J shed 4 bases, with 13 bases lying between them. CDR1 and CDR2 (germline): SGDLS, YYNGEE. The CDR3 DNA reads TGTGCCAGCAGCGACCGGTCCCTTACCTATGGCTACACCTTC. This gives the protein CASSDRSLTYGYTF.

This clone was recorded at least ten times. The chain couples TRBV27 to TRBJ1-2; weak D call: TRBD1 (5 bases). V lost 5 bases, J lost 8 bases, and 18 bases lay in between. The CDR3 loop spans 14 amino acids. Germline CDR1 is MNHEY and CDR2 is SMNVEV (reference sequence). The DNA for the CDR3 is TGTGCCAGCAGTCCGGGACCAAGTATAAGGGGCTACACCTTC. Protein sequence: CASSPGPSIRGYTF.

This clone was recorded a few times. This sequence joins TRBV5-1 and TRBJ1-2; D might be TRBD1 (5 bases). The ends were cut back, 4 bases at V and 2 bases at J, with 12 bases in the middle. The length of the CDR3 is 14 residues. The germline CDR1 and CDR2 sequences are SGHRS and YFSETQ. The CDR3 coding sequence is TGCGCCAGCAGCCAGGGAGGAGGGAACTATGGCTACACCTTC. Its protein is CASSQGGGNYGYTF.

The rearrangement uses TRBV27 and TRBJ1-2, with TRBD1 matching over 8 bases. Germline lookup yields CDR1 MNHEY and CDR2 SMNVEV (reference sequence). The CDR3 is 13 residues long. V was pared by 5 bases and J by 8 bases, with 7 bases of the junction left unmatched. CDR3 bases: TGTGCCAGCAGTCCCAGGACAGGGTACGGCTACACCTTC. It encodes CASSPRTGYGYTF.

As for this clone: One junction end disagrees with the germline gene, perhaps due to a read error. The CDR3 region is CASSYFGENQYF. DNA for the CDR3: TGTGCCAGCAGTTACTTCGGGGAGAACCAGTACTTC. The rearrangement uses TRBV6-5 and TRBJ2-5; D may be TRBD2 (5 bases). The CDR3 has 12 amino acids. Per germline, CDR1 MNHEY and CDR2 SVGAGI.